A single sample is the source of the 18 T cell receptor beta chains below, sequenced in a study of cytomegalovirus exposure and HLA in healthy donors. PCR used 60 Vbeta primers and 13 Jbeta primers. Sequencing used immunoSEQ multiplex PCR; TCRdb keeps in-frame clones, though not all of them. The table includes just over 150,000 clones, approximately 81% detected once. The sample was PBMCs. Every receptor here comes from a young man in good health and CMV-seropositive.

This clone was seen just once. The gene calls are TRBV29-1 and TRBJ1-1, with a tentative D call TRBD1 (5 bases). Germline V gene data show CDR1 as SQVTM and CDR2 as ANQGSEA. Trimming shortened V by 3 bases and J by 8 bases, and 7 bases separated the two germline ends. This CDR3 comprises 10 residues. Here the CDR3 reads CSVDQGEAFF. CDR3 in DNA: TGCAGCGTTGACCAGGGCGAAGCTTTCTTT.

This clone was recorded a few times. The chain combines TRBV13 with TRBJ2-7; possible D gene TRBD1, 6 bases. Germline CDR1 and CDR2: PRHDT and FYEKMQ (reference sequence). Trimming took 4 bases from V and 3 from J, leaving 13 bases between them. The CDR3 sequence is 14 residues long. This chain's CDR3 is CASSSRGYGYEQYF. The CDR3 nucleotides read TGTGCCAGCAGCTCCAGGGGTTATGGCTACGAGCAGTACTTC.

The chain links TRBV5-1 to TRBJ2-3, with 7 bases identical to TRBD2. V lost 4 bases, J lost 3 bases, and 5 bases stayed unmatched. The CDR3 runs 14 residues. Per the germline V gene, CDR1 is SGHRS and CDR2 is YFSETQ. CDR3 bases: TGCGCCAGCAGCGCGGGGGTAGTAACAGATACGCAGTATTTT. Translated: CASSAGVVTDTQYF.

This clone was found a few times. The rearrangement joins TRBV9 to TRBJ1-2; TRBD1 aligns across 7 bases. The ends lost 4 bases at V and 4 bases at J; junction bases unmatched: 10. The CDR3 runs to 15 residues. CDR1 SGDLS and CDR2 YYNGEE come from the germline V gene. The CDR3 bases are TGTGCCAGCAGCCTGCAAGACAGGGCCTTCTATGGCTACACCTTC. The encoded protein is CASSLQDRAFYGYTF.

The V and J genes are TRBV10-3 and TRBJ1-5, with unresolved D. The germline V gene has CDR1 ENHRY and CDR2 SYGVKD. CDR3 length: 13 residues. V lost 0 bases and J lost 5, with 5 bases in between. The CDR3 loop reads CAISESTYQPQHF. Written as DNA, the CDR3 is TGTGCCATCAGTGAGTCGACTTATCAGCCCCAGCATTTT.

The CDR3 is CASSEGLAGGVQETQYF. CDR3 in DNA: TGTGCCAGCAGCGAGGGACTAGCGGGGGGAGTCCAAGAGACCCAGTACTTC. The chain employs TRBV4-2 and TRBJ2-5, with 15 bases matching TRBD2. CDR3 size: 17 residues. Looked up from germline, CDR1 is LGHNA and CDR2 is YNFKEQ. With 5 bases clipped from V and 1 base from J, the junction kept 5 bases outside the gene matches.

V and J are TRBV7-9 and TRBJ1-2; 7 bases map to TRBD1. V gave up 3 bases and J gave up 4 bases; unmatched junction bases: 8. The CDR3 runs to 15 residues. The germline V gene has CDR1 SEHNR and CDR2 FQNEAQ (reference sequence). Here the CDR3 reads CASSLEGQRSYGYTF. DNA for the CDR3: TGTGCCAGCAGCTTGGAGGGACAGAGATCCTATGGCTACACCTTC. Using reference TRBV7-9 and TRBJ1-2 for the parts outside the CDR3, the full variable domain is DTGVSQNPRHKITKRGQNVTFRCDPISEHNRLYWYRQTLGQGPEFLTYFQNEAQLEKSRLLSDRFSAERPKGSFSTLEIQRTEQGDSAMYLCASSLEGQRSYGYTFGSGTRLTVV.

The chain links TRBV6-6 to TRBJ1-5; D possibly corresponds to TRBD1 (5 bases). This CDR3 region has 15 residues. V was pared by 4 bases and J by 1 base, with 11 bases between. Germline V gene data show CDR1 as MNHNY and CDR2 as SVGAGI (reference sequence). The CDR3 spells CASSSLEGSNQPQHF. The CDR3 DNA is TGTGCCAGCAGTTCGCTGGAGGGGAGCAATCAGCCCCAGCATTTT.

The rearrangement joins TRBV7-3 to TRBJ1-2; a possible D gene is TRBD1 (5 bases). Trimming left V 5 bases short and J 2 bases short, with 9 bases between. There are 13 residues in the CDR3. Germline loops: CDR1 SGHTA, CDR2 FQGTGA. The CDR3 region is CASSPDKNYGYTF. Here the CDR3 DNA reads TGTGCCAGCAGCCCGGACAAGAACTATGGCTACACCTTC. Complete variable domain (other parts from reference TRBV7-3 and TRBJ1-2): GAGVSQTPSNKVTEKGKYVELRCDPISGHTALYWYRQSLGQGPEFLIYFQGTGAADDSGLPNDRFFAVRPEGSVSTLKIQRTERGDSAVYLCASSPDKNYGYTFGSGTRLTVV.

The genes are TRBV19 and TRBJ1-5, with D unresolved. Trimming removed 1 base at V and 2 bases at J, with 9 bases between. This CDR3 region has 15 residues. The germline V gene encodes CDR1 LNHDA and CDR2 SQIVND (reference sequence). CDR3 sequence (DNA): TGTGCCAGTAGTATAGTGTCAGCGGGCAATCAGCCCCAGCATTTT. It is translated as CASSIVSAGNQPQHF.

This clone was seen just once. The chain uses TRBV5-1 and TRBJ1-1; D perhaps matches TRBD1 (6 bases). The CDR3 runs to 16 residues. V was clipped by 3 bases and J by 1 base, with 16 bases between them. CDR1 and CDR2 from the germline V gene are SGHRS and YFSETQ. The CDR3 loop reads CASSSAGGHKNTEAFF. In nucleotides, the CDR3 is TGCGCCAGCAGCTCCGCGGGGGGACATAAGAACACTGAAGCTTTCTTT. Full variable domain (outside the CDR3, taken from reference TRBV5-1 and TRBJ1-1): KAGVTQTPRYLIKTRGQQVTLSCSPISGHRSVSWYQQTPGQGLQFLFEYFSETQRNKGNFPGRFSGRQFSNSRSEMNVSTLELGDSALYLCASSSAGGHKNTEAFFGQGTRLTVV.

The gene calls are TRBV5-1 and TRBJ2-1; 11 bases match TRBD2. V trimming: 1 base; J trimming: 8 bases; junction bases outside the gene matches: 5. The CDR3 has 15 amino acids. Germline V gene lookup returns CDR1 SGHRS and CDR2 YFSETQ. The CDR3 reads CASSLLAGGLDEQFF. As DNA, the CDR3 is TGCGCCAGCAGCTTGTTAGCGGGGGGGCTCGATGAGCAGTTCTTC. Full variable domain (missing parts from reference TRBV5-1 and TRBJ2-1): KAGVTQTPRYLIKTRGQQVTLSCSPISGHRSVSWYQQTPGQGLQFLFEYFSETQRNKGNFPGRFSGRQFSNSRSEMNVSTLELGDSALYLCASSLLAGGLDEQFFGPGTRLTVL.

V and J are TRBV30 and TRBJ1-1, with D uncertain. This CDR3 region has 15 residues. V lost 2 bases to trimming and J lost 2 bases, with 15 bases between them. Germline lookup yields CDR1 GTSNPN and CDR2 SVGIG (reference sequence). As DNA, the CDR3 is TGTGCCTGGAGTCTTAACGCGGGGAGCAACACTGAAGCTTTCTTT. Translation: CAWSLNAGSNTEAFF.

This chain connects TRBV9 to TRBJ2-2; TRBD1 matches 8 bases. Germline trimming cut 3 bases from V and 6 bases from J; bases unmatched to any gene: 4. The germline CDR1 and CDR2 sequences are SGDLS and YYNGEE. This CDR3 is 14 amino acids long. The CDR3 spells CASSALDRAGELFF. The DNA for the CDR3 is TGTGCCAGCAGCGCACTGGACAGGGCCGGGGAGCTGTTTTTT.

The J gene is TRBJ1-1, the V gene TRBV6-6; D might be TRBD1 (6 bases). The germline CDR1 and CDR2 sequences are MNHNY and SVGAGI (reference sequence). V was pared by 6 bases and J by 11 bases, with 13 bases between. The CDR3 contains 11 residues. CDR3 region: CASRSDRGAFF. The DNA of the CDR3 is TGTGCCAGCAGGTCGGACAGAGGGGCTTTCTTT.

This chain uses TRBV12-5 with TRBJ1-1, with 7 bases identical to TRBD1. This CDR3 comprises 13 residues. Germline assignment: CDR1 LGHNT and CDR2 FRNRAP. V was clipped by 4 bases and J by 4 bases; unmatched bases: 3. CDR3 coding DNA: TGTGCTAGTGGTTCACAGGGGAGCACTGAAGCTTTCTTT. Its translation is CASGSQGSTEAFF. Full variable domain (remainder filled in from reference TRBV12-5 and TRBJ1-1): DARVTQTPRHKVTEMGQEVTMRCQPILGHNTVFWYRQTMMQGLELLAYFRNRAPLDDSGMPKDRFSAEMPDATLATLKIQPSEPRDSAVYFCASGSQGSTEAFFGQGTRLTVV.

The rearrangement uses TRBV7-9 and TRBJ1-6; unclear D gene. Germline V gene sequence: CDR1 SEHNR, CDR2 FQNEAQ (reference sequence). The V end was cut by 5 bases, the J end by 14 bases, with 13 bases between. The CDR3 runs 12 residues. The CDR3 nucleotides are TGTGCCAGCAGCCCTAGTTATTTCGCCCTCCACTTT. Translating gives CASSPSYFALHF.

This chain links TRBV2 with TRBJ2-1, with D possibly being TRBD2 (6 bases). This CDR3 contains 16 residues. Germline V CDR1 and CDR2: SNHLY, FYNNEI. Trimming removed 4 bases from V and 6 bases from J, with 19 bases in between. The CDR3 protein is CASSGRGRGTVNEQFF. DNA for the CDR3: TGTGCCAGCAGTGGACGTGGGCGGGGTACTGTCAATGAGCAGTTCTTC.